One and the same sample provided the 16 T cell receptor beta chains below, sequenced in a study of blood T cell repertoires in COVID-19. Clones were sequenced by immunoSEQ multiplex PCR, and TCRdb holds only the in-frame ones, with some missing. Of approximately 100,000 clones in the sample, approximately 80% are singletons; the top ten hold about 9.4%. Sequences were obtained from peripheral blood. All receptors derive from a human donor in a cohort sampled during active COVID-19.

The chain recombines TRBV29-1 with TRBJ1-2; 10 bases are shared with TRBD1. The CDR3 loop spans 14 amino acids. V was pared by 6 bases and J by 4 bases, with 8 bases of the junction left unmatched. Germline lookup yields CDR1 SQVTM and CDR2 ANQGSEA. CDR3 nucleotides: TGCAGCGTGAAAGGGACAGGGGATGGCTATGGCTACACCTTC. Translated, it gives CSVKGTGDGYGYTF.

The V gene is TRBV6-5, the J gene TRBJ2-7; TRBD1 agrees at 8 bases. CDR1 is MNHEY and CDR2 is SVGAGI in the germline V gene. The junction had 10 bases not matched to a gene; V was cut back by 7 bases and J by 2 bases. The CDR3 spans 15 residues. CDR3 coding DNA: TGTGCCAGCACCCCGGGAACAGGGGGGACCTACGAGCAGTACTTC. Protein sequence: CASTPGTGGTYEQYF.

This clone showed up just a few times. V and J are TRBV7-3 and TRBJ2-3; 9 bases are a match to TRBD2. The CDR3 extends over 17 amino acids. Germline V CDR1 and CDR2: SGHTA, FQGTGA. The V and J ends lost 5 bases and 1 base, in that order; junction bases with no gene match: 10. CDR3 coding DNA: TGTGCCAGCAGCCGAGCGCGGGGGGGCCTTGGCACAGATACGCAGTATTTT. It is translated as CASSRARGGLGTDTQYF.

This chain's CDR3 is CATSRNLPGQGSETQYF. The CDR3 DNA is TGTGCCACCAGCAGAAACCTCCCGGGACAGGGGTCAGAGACCCAGTACTTC. J is TRBJ2-5 and V is TRBV15; 10 nucleotides agree with TRBD1. The CDR3 loop spans 17 amino acids. V dropped 2 bases and J dropped 4; count of bases not matched to a gene: 10. Germline V gene data show CDR1 as LNHNV and CDR2 as YYDKDF (reference sequence). Full variable domain (outside the CDR3, taken from reference TRBV15 and TRBJ2-5): DAMVIQNPRYQVTQFGKPVTLSCSQTLNHNVMYWYQQKSSQAPKLLFHYYDKDFNNEADTPDNFQSRRPNTSFCFLDIRSPGLGDTAMYLCATSRNLPGQGSETQYFGPGTRLLVL.

V gene TRBV7-8 combines with J gene TRBJ2-7; D is perhaps TRBD2 (6 bases). The CDR3 is 15 amino acids. V was cut by 3 bases and J by 3 bases, with 15 bases left in between. Germline values: CDR1 SGHVS, CDR2 FQNEAQ. The CDR3 DNA reads as TGTGCCAGCAGCTTGACCCGGGTCGGGGGCTACGAGCAGTACTTC. This translates into CASSLTRVGGYEQYF.

The chain has TRBV5-1 and TRBJ1-2; 10 bases fit TRBD1. Germline V lookup: CDR1 SGHRS, CDR2 YFSETQ. Trimming took 3 bases from V and 3 from J; bases not matched to a gene: 5. This CDR3 is built from 15 residues. This CDR3 is CASSYTGQGDYGYTF. As DNA, the CDR3 is TGCGCCAGCAGCTATACTGGACAGGGGGACTATGGCTACACCTTC.

The V gene is TRBV3-1 (or the pseudogene TRBV3-2), the J gene TRBJ2-1; D may be TRBD1 (5 bases). The V gene lost 4 bases and the J gene lost 9 bases, with 16 bases spanning the gap. Germline V gene lookup returns CDR1 LGHDT and CDR2 YNNKEL (reference sequence). This CDR3 comprises 14 residues. CDR3 DNA sequence: TGTGCCAGCAGCCGCACCCCCCAGGGAAGTGAGCAGTTCTTC. Its translation is CASSRTPQGSEQFF.

This rearrangement joins TRBV7-2 to TRBJ2-7; tentatively, D is TRBD1 (5 bases). The CDR3 totals 15 residues. The germline V gene has CDR1 SGHTA and CDR2 FQGNSA. V lost 0 bases to trimming and J lost 4 bases, with 13 bases between them. The CDR3 loop is CASSLALAGPYEQYF. CDR3 DNA: TGTGCCAGCAGCTTAGCGCTGGCAGGGCCGTACGAGCAGTACTTC.

The chain carries TRBV2 and TRBJ1-2; D remains unclear. V dropped 7 bases and J dropped 0 bases, with 12 bases sitting between them. Germline assignment: CDR1 SNHLY and CDR2 FYNNEI. The CDR3 has 14 residues. The CDR3 sequence: CASTAELANYGYTF. The CDR3 DNA reads as TGTGCCAGCACGGCGGAGTTGGCTAACTATGGCTACACCTTC. Using reference TRBV2 and TRBJ1-2 for the parts outside the CDR3, the full variable domain is EPEVTQTPSHQVTQMGQEVILRCVPISNHLYFYWYRQILGQKVEFLVSFYNNEISEKSEIFDDQFSVERPDGSNFTLKIRSTKLEDSAMYFCASTAELANYGYTFGSGTRLTVV.

This chain uses TRBV7-2 with TRBJ2-7; a possible D gene is TRBD1 (7 bases). V dropped 5 bases and J dropped 5 bases, with 22 bases sitting between them. From germline, CDR1 is SGHTA and CDR2 FQGNSA. This CDR3 is 16 amino acids long. The CDR3 is CASSLNAGTVNNEQYF. In DNA form, the CDR3 reads TGTGCCAGCAGCCTCAACGCGGGGACAGTGAATAACGAGCAGTACTTC.

This rearrangement joins TRBV29-1 to TRBJ1-5; 8 nucleotides match TRBD1. V was pared by 5 bases and J by 1 base, with 10 bases of the junction left unmatched. Germline values: CDR1 SQVTM, CDR2 ANQGSEA. The CDR3 is made up of 16 amino acids. CDR3 loop: CSVLTGAATSNQPQHF. The CDR3 DNA is TGCAGCGTTCTGACAGGGGCCGCTACCAGCAATCAGCCCCAGCATTTT. Combining the CDR3 with reference TRBV29-1 and TRBJ1-5 gives the whole variable domain SAVISQKPSRDICQRGTSLTIQCQVDSQVTMMFWYRQQPGQSLTLIATANQGSEATYESGFVIDKFPISRPNLTFSTLTVSNMSPEDSSIYLCSVLTGAATSNQPQHFGDGTRLSIL.

DNA of the CDR3: TGTGCCTGCTTCGGGGGACAGGGTTACGAGCAGTACTTC. As protein: CACFGGQGYEQYF. This rearrangement joins TRBV30 to TRBJ2-7; 9 nucleotides match TRBD1. J lost 4 bases, V lost 6 bases, and 7 bases had no gene match. This CDR3 spans 13 amino acids. In germline, CDR1 is GTSNPN, CDR2 SVGIG (reference sequence).

This sequence joins TRBV4-1 and TRBJ2-2, with D possibly being TRBD2 (5 bases). Germline V gene sequence: CDR1 MGHRA, CDR2 YSYEKL. The CDR3 has 15 amino acids. Trimming took 2 bases from V and 7 from J, leaving 14 bases between them. In DNA form, the CDR3 reads TGCGCCAGCAGCCAAATAGTACGGGATGGCGGGGAGCTGTTTTTT. Translated, it gives CASSQIVRDGGELFF.

This chain joins TRBV7-9 and TRBJ1-5; possibly TRBD1 for D (6 bases). From germline, CDR1 is SEHNR and CDR2 FQNEAQ (reference sequence). V lost 4 bases to trimming and J lost 6 bases, with 13 bases between them. The CDR3 spans 14 residues. This chain's CDR3 is CASSSQGDGQPQHF. CDR3 in DNA: TGTGCCAGCAGCTCACAGGGAGACGGTCAGCCCCAGCATTTT.

The chain couples TRBV4-1 to TRBJ1-6; D may be TRBD1 (5 bases). Germline-derived CDR1 and CDR2 are MGHRA and YSYEKL. V was shortened by 2 bases and J by 5 bases, with 7 bases between the two germline ends. This CDR3 region has 14 residues. This CDR3 reads CASSQSRDNSPLHF. The CDR3 bases are TGCGCCAGCAGCCAATCCAGGGATAATTCACCCCTCCACTTT.

The chain carries TRBV19 and TRBJ1-2; 8 bases are a match to TRBD1. CDR1 and CDR2 from the germline V gene are LNHDA and SQIVND (reference sequence). Trimming cost V 5 bases and J 4 bases; bases outside gene matches: 9. The CDR3 totals 15 residues. The CDR3 DNA sequence: TGTGCCAGTAGTCCCCAGGGGGCGATGGGCTATGGCTACACCTTC. Translation: CASSPQGAMGYGYTF.